These T cell receptor beta chains were read from a single sample in a study of molecular identifiers for immune sequencing clone quantification. TCRdb redid the calling of the PCR reads with MiXCR, one entry per CDR3 protein. The sample lists more than 550,000 distinct CDR3 sequences, about 25% occurring once. The sample taken for sequencing was naive CD8+ T cells from blood, with Jurkat cell RNA spiked in. The receptors originated from a human donor in good health. Some libraries in this study had Jurkat cell RNA spiked in. Each CDR3 is given with its conserved first and last residue. A D gene is named only where the DNA matches it firmly. Not all rows give a size; the values are once, few, many and, for expanded clones, a class.

V: TRBV6-2/TRBV6-3
size: many
D: -
J: TRBJ1-4
CDR3: CASSYPGQSRQLFF
DNA: TGTGCCAGCAGTTATCCCGGACAGTCGCGGCAACTGTTTTTT

V: TRBV12-3/TRBV12-4
size: many
D: TRBD2
J: TRBJ2-2
CDR3: CASPPPSGSGELFF
DNA: TGTGCCAGCCCTCCCCCTAGCGGGTCCGGGGAGCTGTTTTTT

V: TRBV14
size: many
D: -
J: TRBJ2-7
CDR3: CASSPSGTVVDEQYF
DNA: TGTGCCAGCAGCCCGTCCGGCACAGTCGTCGACGAGCAGTACTTC

V: TRBV29-1
size: many
D: TRBD1
J: TRBJ2-3
CDR3: CSVMGQSTDTQYF
DNA: TGCAGCGTAATGGGACAGAGCACAGATACGCAGTATTTT

V: TRBV9
size: few
D: -
J: TRBJ2-1
CDR3: CASSPKGTSYNEQFF
DNA: TGTGCCAGCAGCCCCAAAGGGACCTCCTACAATGAGCAGTTCTTC

V: TRBV12-3/TRBV12-4
size: few
D: -
J: TRBJ2-1
CDR3: CASTHGDNEQFF
DNA: TGTGCCAGCACCCACGGGGACAATGAGCAGTTCTTC

V: TRBV19
size: many
D: -
J: TRBJ1-5
CDR3: CASSPDWYSNQPQHF
DNA: TGTGCCAGTAGTCCTGATTGGTATAGCAATCAGCCCCAGCATTTT

V: TRBV4-1
size: many
D: -
J: TRBJ1-1
CDR3: CASSQGETTEAFF
DNA: TGCGCCAGCAGCCAAGGGGAGACCACTGAAGCTTTCTTT

V: TRBV6-6
size: many
D: -
J: TRBJ1-4
CDR3: CASSATGSNEKLFF
DNA: TGTGCCAGCAGTGCGACAGGCTCAAATGAAAAACTGTTTTTT

V: TRBV21-1
size: many
D: -
J: TRBJ2-2
CDR3: CASSSPSGRAEDTGELFF
DNA: TGTGCCAGCAGCTCCCCGAGCGGGAGGGCCGAAGACACCGGGGAGCTGTTTTTT

V: TRBV7-9
size: -
D: TRBD1
J: TRBJ2-7
CDR3: CASAGTGAPYEQYF
DNA: TGTGCCAGTGCCGGGACAGGCGCACCCTACGAGCAGTACTTC

V: TRBV6-6
size: -
D: TRBD2
J: TRBJ2-5
CDR3: CASSPLAAPVKTQYF
DNA: TGTGCCAGCAGTCCCCTAGCGGCCCCGGTAAAGACCCAGTACTTC

V: TRBV28
size: -
D: -
J: TRBJ2-1
CDR3: CASRPGPRSSYNEQLF
DNA: TGTGCCAGCAGGCCCGGGCCGCGAAGCTCCTACAATGAGCAGCTCTTC

V: TRBV19
size: -
D: -
J: TRBJ2-2
CDR3: CATRTGGRSGELFF
DNA: TGTGCCACGAGGACAGGCGGGAGGTCCGGGGAGCTGTTTTTT

V: TRBV27
size: many
D: -
J: TRBJ1-2
CDR3: CASSLQGSSPYTF
DNA: TGTGCCAGCAGTTTGCAAGGGAGTTCCCCCTACACCTTC

V: TRBV7-9
size: many
D: TRBD2
J: TRBJ2-3
CDR3: CASSLTLAGLTDTQYF
DNA: TGTGCCAGCAGCCTAACACTAGCGGGACTCACAGATACGCAGTATTTT

V: TRBV11-2
size: few
D: -
J: TRBJ1-2
CDR3: CASSTWTDYGYTF
DNA: TGTGCCAGCAGCACGTGGACAGACTATGGCTACACCTTC

V: TRBV12-3/TRBV12-4
size: -
D: -
J: TRBJ1-1
CDR3: CASSFMCDTEAFF
DNA: TGTGCCAGCAGTTTCATGTGTGACACTGAAGCTTTCTTT

V: TRBV7-9
size: -
D: -
J: TRBJ2-7
CDR3: CASSLAGFEQYF
DNA: TGTGCCAGCAGCTTAGCCGGGTTCGAGCAGTACTTC

V: TRBV3-1
size: -
D: TRBD1
J: TRBJ1-3
CDR3: CASSQEKGQSSGNTIYF
DNA: TGTGCCAGCAGCCAAGAGAAGGGACAGTCCTCTGGAAACACCATATATTTT